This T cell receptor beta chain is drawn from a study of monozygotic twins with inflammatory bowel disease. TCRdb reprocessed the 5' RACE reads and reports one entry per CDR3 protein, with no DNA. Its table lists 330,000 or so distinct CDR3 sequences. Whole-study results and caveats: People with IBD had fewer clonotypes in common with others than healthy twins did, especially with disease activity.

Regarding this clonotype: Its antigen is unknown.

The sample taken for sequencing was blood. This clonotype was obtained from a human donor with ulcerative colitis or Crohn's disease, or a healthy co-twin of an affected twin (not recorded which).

The CDR3 sequence is CASSKFLNTIYF. The chain combines TRBV21-1 with TRBJ1-3. TRBV21-1 is deemed a pseudogene. The CDR3 loop spans 12 amino acids.